This TCR beta chain was captured in a study of tumor-infiltrating lymphocytes in oesophageal squamous cell carcinoma. J lost 9 bases, V lost 0 bases, and 3 bases had no gene match. This CDR3 contains 14 residues. Germline lookup yields CDR1 SGHRS and CDR2 YFSETQ. This clonotype was recorded many times. In TCRdb, the PCR reads were re-called with MiXCR into one record per CDR3 protein. This sample yields some 17,000 distinct CDR3 sequences, of which 47% are seen a single time; 35% to 45% belongs to the top ten. The sequenced sample was normal esophageal tissue next to the tumor. The clonotype comes from a female donor with esophageal squamous cell carcinoma. The gene calls are TRBV5-1 and TRBJ1-6; 7 bases align to TRBD1. CDR3 sequence reads: CASSLGQGGSPLHF. The CDR3 coding sequence is TGCGCCAGCAGCTTGGGGCAGGGGGGTTCACCCCTCCACTTT.